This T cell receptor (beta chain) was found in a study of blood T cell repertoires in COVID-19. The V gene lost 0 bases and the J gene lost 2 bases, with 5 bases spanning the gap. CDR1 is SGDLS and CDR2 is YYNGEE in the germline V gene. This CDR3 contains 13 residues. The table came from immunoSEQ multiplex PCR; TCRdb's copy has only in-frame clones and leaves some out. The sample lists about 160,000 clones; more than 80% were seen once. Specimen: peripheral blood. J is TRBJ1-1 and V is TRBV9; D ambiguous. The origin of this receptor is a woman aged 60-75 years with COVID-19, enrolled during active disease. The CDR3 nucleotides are TGTGCCAGCAGCGTAGTAGATAACACTGAAGCTTTCTTT. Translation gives CASSVVDNTEAFF.